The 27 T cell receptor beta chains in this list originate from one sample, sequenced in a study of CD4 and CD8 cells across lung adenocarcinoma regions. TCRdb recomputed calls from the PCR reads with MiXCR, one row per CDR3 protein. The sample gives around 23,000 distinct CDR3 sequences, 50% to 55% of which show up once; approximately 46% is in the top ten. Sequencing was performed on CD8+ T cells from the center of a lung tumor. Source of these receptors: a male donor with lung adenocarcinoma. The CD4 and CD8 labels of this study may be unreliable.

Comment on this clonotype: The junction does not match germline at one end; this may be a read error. In nucleotides, the CDR3 is TGTGCCAGCAGCCCATCCCCGCACGGAGCCAAAAACATGCAGTACTTT. Its protein is CASSPSPHGAKNMQYF. J is TRBJ2-4 and V is TRBV6-1; D call uncertain. Per germline, CDR1 MNHNS and CDR2 SASEGT. This CDR3 is built from 16 residues.

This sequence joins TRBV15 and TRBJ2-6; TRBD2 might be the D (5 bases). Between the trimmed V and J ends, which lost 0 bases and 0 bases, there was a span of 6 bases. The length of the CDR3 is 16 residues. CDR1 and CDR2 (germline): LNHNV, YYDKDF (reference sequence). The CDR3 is CATSRDGGSGANVLTF. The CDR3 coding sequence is TGTGCCACCAGCAGAGATGGAGGCTCTGGGGCCAACGTCCTGACTTTC. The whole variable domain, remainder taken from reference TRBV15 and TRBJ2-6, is DAMVIQNPRYQVTQFGKPVTLSCSQTLNHNVMYWYQQKSSQAPKLLFHYYDKDFNNEADTPDNFQSRRPNTSFCFLDIRSPGLGDTAMYLCATSRDGGSGANVLTFGAGSRLTVL.

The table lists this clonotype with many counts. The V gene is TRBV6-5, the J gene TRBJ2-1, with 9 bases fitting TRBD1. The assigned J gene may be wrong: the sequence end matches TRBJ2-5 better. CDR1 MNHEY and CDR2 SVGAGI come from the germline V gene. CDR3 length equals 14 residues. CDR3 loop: CASSLTGGAQTQYF. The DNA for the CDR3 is TGTGCCAGCAGTCTAACAGGGGGCGCACAGACCCAGTACTTC.

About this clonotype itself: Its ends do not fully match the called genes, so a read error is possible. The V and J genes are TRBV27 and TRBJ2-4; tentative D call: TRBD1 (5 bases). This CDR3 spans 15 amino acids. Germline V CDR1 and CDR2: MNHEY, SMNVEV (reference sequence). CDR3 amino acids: CGSVLGLWATDTQYF. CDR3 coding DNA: TGTGGCAGCGTTTTGGGGCTGTGGGCCACAGACACTCAGTACTTC.

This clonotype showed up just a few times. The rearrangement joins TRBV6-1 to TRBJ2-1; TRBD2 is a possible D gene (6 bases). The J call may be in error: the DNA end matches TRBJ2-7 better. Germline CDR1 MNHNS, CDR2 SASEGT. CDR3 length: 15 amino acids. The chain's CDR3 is CASSEGAGWTYEQYF. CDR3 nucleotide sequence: TGTGCCAGCAGTGAAGGGGCGGGGTGGACCTACGAGCAGTACTTC.

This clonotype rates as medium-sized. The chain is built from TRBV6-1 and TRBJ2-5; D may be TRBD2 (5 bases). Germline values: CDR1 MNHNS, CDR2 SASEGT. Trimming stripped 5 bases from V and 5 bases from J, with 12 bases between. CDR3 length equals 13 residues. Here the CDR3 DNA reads TGTGCCAGCAGTAAGAGAGGGCGGGAGACCCAGTACTTC. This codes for CASSKRGRETQYF.

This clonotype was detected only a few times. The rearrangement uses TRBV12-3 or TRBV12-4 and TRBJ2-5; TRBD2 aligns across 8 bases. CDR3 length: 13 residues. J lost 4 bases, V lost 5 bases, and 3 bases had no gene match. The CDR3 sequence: CASSLGTRETQYF. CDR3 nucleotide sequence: TGTGCCAGCAGTCTGGGGACTAGAGAGACCCAGTACTTC.

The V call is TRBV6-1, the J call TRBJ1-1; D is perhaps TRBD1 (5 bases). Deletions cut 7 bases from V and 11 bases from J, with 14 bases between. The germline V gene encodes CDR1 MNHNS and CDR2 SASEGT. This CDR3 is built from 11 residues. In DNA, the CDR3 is TGTGCCAGCACCCGACAAGGGGTGGCTTTCTTT. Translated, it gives CASTRQGVAFF.

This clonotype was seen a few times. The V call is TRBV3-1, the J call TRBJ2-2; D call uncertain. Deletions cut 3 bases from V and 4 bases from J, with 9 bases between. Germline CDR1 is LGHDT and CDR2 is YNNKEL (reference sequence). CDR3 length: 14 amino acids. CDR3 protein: CASSHFGATGELFF. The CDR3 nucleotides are TGTGCCAGCAGCCATTTCGGAGCCACCGGGGAGCTGTTTTTT.

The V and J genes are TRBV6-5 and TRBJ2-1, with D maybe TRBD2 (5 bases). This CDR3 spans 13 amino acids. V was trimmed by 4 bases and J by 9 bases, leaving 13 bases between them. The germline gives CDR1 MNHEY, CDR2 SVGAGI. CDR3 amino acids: CASSWARRAEQFF. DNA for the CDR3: TGTGCCAGCAGTTGGGCTAGGCGGGCTGAGCAGTTCTTC.

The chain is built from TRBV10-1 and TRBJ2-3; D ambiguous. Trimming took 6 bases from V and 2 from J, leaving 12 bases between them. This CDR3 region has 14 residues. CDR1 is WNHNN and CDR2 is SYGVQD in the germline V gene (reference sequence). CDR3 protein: CASREMCATDTQYF. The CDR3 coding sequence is TGCGCCAGCAGGGAGATGTGTGCCACAGATACGCAGTATTTT.

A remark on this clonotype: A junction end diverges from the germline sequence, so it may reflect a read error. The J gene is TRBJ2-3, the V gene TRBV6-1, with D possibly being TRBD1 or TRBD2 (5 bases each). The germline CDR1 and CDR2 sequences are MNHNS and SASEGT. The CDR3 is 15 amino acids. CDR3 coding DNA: TGTGCCAGCATCAAAGAGGGGTGGGCCCCAGATACGCAGTATTTC. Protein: CASIKEGWAPDTQYF.

The CDR3: CASSTAGAGGNEQYF. CDR3 coding DNA: TGTGCCAGCAGTACAGCGGGGGCGGGAGGGAACGAGCAGTACTTC. The chain combines TRBV6-1 with TRBJ2-5; 9 nucleotides align to TRBD2. The end of the DNA fits TRBJ2-7 better, so the J call may be wrong. Germline CDR1 MNHNS, CDR2 SASEGT. CDR3 length: 15 residues.

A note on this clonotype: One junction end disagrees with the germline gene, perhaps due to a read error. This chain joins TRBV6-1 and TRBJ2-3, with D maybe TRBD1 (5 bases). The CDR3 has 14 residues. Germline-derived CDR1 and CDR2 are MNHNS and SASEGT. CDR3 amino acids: CASMGRCAKDTQYF. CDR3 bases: TGTGCCAGCATGGGGCGGTGTGCCAAAGATACTCAGTATTTT.

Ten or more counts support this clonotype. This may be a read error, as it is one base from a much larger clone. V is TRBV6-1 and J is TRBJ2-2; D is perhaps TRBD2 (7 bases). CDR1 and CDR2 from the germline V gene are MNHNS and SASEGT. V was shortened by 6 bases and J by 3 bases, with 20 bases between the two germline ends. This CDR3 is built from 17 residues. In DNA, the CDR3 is TGTGCCAGCAGGGGGGGGGGGGCGGGGGTCGACACCGGGGAGCTGTTTTTT. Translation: CASRGGGAGVDTGELFF.

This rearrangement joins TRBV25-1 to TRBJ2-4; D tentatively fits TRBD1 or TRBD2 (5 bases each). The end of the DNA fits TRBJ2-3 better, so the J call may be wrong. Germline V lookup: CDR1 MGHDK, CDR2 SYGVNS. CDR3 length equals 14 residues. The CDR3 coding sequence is TGTGCCGGCACGGGGCTAGGAGCCAAAGATACGCAGTATTTT. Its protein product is CAGTGLGAKDTQYF.

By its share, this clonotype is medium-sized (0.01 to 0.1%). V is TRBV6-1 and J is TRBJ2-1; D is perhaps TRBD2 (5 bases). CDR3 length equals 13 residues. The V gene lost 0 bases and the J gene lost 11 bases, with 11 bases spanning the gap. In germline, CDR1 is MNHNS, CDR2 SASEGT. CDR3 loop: CASSEAIPGKQFF. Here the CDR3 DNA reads TGTGCCAGCAGTGAAGCGATTCCGGGGAAGCAGTTCTTC.

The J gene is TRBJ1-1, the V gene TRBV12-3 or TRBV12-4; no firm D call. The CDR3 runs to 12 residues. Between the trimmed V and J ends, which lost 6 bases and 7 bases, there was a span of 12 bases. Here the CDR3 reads CASSTPPREAFF. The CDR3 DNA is TGTGCCAGCAGCACCCCCCCGCGTGAAGCTTTCTTT.

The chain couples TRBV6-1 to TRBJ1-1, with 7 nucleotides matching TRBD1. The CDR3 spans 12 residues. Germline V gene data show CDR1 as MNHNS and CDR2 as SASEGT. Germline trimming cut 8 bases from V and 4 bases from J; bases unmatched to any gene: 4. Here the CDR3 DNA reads TGTGCCAGCGCCCAGGGGGTCACTGAAGCTTTCTTT. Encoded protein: CASAQGVTEAFF.

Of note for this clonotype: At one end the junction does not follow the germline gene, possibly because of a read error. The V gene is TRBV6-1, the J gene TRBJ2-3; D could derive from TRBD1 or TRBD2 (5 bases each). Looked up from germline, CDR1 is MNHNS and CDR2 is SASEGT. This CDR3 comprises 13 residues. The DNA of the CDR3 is TGTGCCAGGGGGGTCGGGGCAACAGACACTCAGTATTTC. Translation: CARGVGATDTQYF.

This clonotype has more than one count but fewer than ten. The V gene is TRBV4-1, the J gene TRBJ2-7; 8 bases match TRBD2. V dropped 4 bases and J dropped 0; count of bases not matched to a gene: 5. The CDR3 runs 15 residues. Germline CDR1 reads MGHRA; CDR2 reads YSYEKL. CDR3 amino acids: CASSPLSGTSYEQYF. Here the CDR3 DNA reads TGCGCCAGCAGCCCGCTTAGCGGGACCTCCTACGAGCAGTACTTC.

This CDR3 reads CGRGNGGGDQDTQYF. Here the CDR3 DNA reads TGTGGCAGGGGGAACGGGGGGGGTGACCAGGATACGCAGTACTTC. J is TRBJ2-5 and V is TRBV6-1; TRBD2 is a possible D gene (8 bases). This CDR3 is built from 15 residues. Germline CDR1 MNHNS, CDR2 SASEGT.

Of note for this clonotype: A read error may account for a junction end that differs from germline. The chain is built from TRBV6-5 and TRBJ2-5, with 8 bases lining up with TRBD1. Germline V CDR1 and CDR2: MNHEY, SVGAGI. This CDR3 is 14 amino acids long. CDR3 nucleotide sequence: TGTGCCAGCAATTTGGACAGGGCAGCAGACACGCAGTATTTC. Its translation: CASNLDRAADTQYF.

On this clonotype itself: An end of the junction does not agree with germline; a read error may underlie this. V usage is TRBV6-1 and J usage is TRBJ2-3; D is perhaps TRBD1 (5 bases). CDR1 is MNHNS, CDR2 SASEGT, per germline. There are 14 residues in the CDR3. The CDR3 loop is CASSGAGNKDTQYF. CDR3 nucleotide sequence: TGTGCGAGCAGTGGGGCAGGGAACAAAGATACCCAGTATTTT.

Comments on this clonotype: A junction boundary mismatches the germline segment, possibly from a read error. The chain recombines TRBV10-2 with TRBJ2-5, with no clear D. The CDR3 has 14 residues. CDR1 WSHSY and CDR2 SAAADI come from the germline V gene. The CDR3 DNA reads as TGCGCCGGCAGCATGGTGCAGGACCAAGAGACCCAGTACTTC. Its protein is CAGSMVQDQETQYF.

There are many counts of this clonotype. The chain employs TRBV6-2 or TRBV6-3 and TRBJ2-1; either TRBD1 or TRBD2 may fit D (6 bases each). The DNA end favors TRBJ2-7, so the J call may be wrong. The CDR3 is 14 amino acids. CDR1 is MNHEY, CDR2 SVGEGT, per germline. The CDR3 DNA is TGTGCCAGCAGTTTCCAGGGGAGGATGGACGAGCAGTACTTC. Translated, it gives CASSFQGRMDEQYF.

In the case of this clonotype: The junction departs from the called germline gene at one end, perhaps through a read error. In nucleotides, the CDR3 is TGTGGCAGCTCGGGGGGGAGCGCCAAAAACACGCAGTACTTC. This codes for CGSSGGSAKNTQYF. The rearrangement uses TRBV6-1 and TRBJ2-4, with 8 bases identical to TRBD2. Germline loops: CDR1 MNHNS, CDR2 SASEGT. The CDR3 is 14 amino acids.